Listed here is a single T cell receptor (beta chain). The V end was cut by 4 bases, the J end by 6 bases, with 13 bases between. The CDR3 length is 14 residues. In germline, CDR1 is LGHDT, CDR2 YNNKEL (reference sequence). The data stem from a study of control samples from healthy donors and cancer patients. The protocol was immunoSEQ multiplex PCR, while the TCRdb copy is restricted to in-frame clones and leaves out a portion. Of 55,000 to 90,000 clones listed, about 80% are singletons. This TCR was sampled from a man aged 45-65 years in good health. Input material: blood. This sequence joins TRBV3-1 (or the pseudogene TRBV3-2) and TRBJ2-1; perhaps TRBD2 as D (5 bases). The CDR3 DNA follows: TGTGCCAGCAGCCCCTTAGCGATGCCCAATGAGCAGTTCTTC. Its translation is CASSPLAMPNEQFF.